A single sample gave rise to the 4 T cell receptor beta chains below, sequenced in a study of blood T cells in healthy people across ages. With a J-beta primer mix and a sample-barcoded 5' primer, a second PCR ran about 6 to 11 cycles. TCRdb recomputed calls from the 5' RACE reads with MiXCR, one row per CDR3 protein. This sample has some 1,500,000 distinct CDR3 sequences, with under 55% found just once. The sample taken for sequencing was blood. Receptors originate from a woman aged 18-35 years in good health.

This clonotype was seen ten or more times. This chain connects TRBV4-3 to TRBJ2-1; D may be TRBD2 (5 bases). Germline assignment: CDR1 LGHNA and CDR2 YSLEER. The CDR3 spans 16 residues. Trimming removed 0 bases from V and 1 base from J, with 10 bases in between. CDR3 in amino acids: CASSQEGSGSYNEQFF. The CDR3 DNA follows: TGCGCCAGCAGCCAAGAAGGGAGCGGTTCCTACAATGAGCAGTTCTTC.

The V call is TRBV30, the J call TRBJ2-7; D is ambiguous. Between the trimmed V and J ends, which lost 1 base and 1 base, there was a span of 8 bases. This CDR3 is 13 amino acids long. Germline V gene lookup returns CDR1 GTSNPN and CDR2 SVGIG (reference sequence). The CDR3 reads CAWSALLSYEQYF. The CDR3, as DNA: TGTGCCTGGAGTGCCCTCCTTTCCTACGAGCAGTACTTC. Together with reference TRBV30 and TRBJ2-7, the CDR3 gives the full variable domain: SQTIHQWPATLVQPVGSPLSLECTVEGTSNPNLYWYRQAAGRGLQLLFYSVGIGQISSEVPQNLSASRPQDRQFILSSKKLLLSDSGFYLCAWSALLSYEQYFGPGTRLTVT.

This sequence joins TRBV10-1 and TRBJ2-1, with 10 nucleotides matching TRBD2. The CDR3 contains 14 residues. The germline V gene has CDR1 WNHNN and CDR2 SYGVQD (reference sequence). J gave up 7 bases and V 5 bases, and 5 bases lay outside the gene matches. The CDR3 nucleotides read TGCGCCAGCAGTAGCGGGGGGGCTCGGAATGAGCAGTTCTTC. Translation: CASSSGGARNEQFF.

The chain has TRBV28 and TRBJ2-3; the D gene is possibly TRBD2 (7 bases). The CDR3 is 18 amino acids. V lost 7 bases to trimming and J lost 3 bases, with 26 bases between them. Germline V gives CDR1 MDHEN, CDR2 SYDVKM. The CDR3 DNA follows: TGTGCCAGCACCCGATTCGAAAGGGGGGGAATCCCTACAGATACGCAGTATTTT. Its translation is CASTRFERGGIPTDTQYF.